This T cell receptor (beta chain) appears in the sequencing data of a study of somatic mutations in cytotoxic T cells in rheumatoid arthritis. Findings and limits, study-wide: Age was associated with higher CD8+ clonality in rheumatoid arthritis patients, not in healthy controls.

Comments on this clone: The antigen remains unidentified.

The CDR3 has 17 amino acids. The V gene lost 4 bases and the J gene lost 5 bases, with 24 bases spanning the gap. Germline V gene data show CDR1 as MGHRA and CDR2 as YSYEKL. TCRdb's table, derived via immunoSEQ multiplex PCR, lists solely in-frame clones and lacks some. Here the sample spans 25,000 to 30,000 clones, just under 75% being singletons. The chain uses TRBV4-1 and TRBJ2-7; D might be TRBD1 (6 bases). Sample: CD8+ T cells sorted from blood. The receptor was derived from a woman aged 18-29 years in good health. In DNA form, the CDR3 reads TGCGCCAGCAGCCTACGAGACGGCACAGGGCAGTTCCACGAGCAGTACTTC. This gives the protein CASSLRDGTGQFHEQYF.